These T cell receptor beta chains were read from a single sample in a study of human T cells and chemical hapten exposure. One entry per CDR3 protein results from TCRdb running MiXCR on the RACE reads. The table shows about 81,000 distinct CDR3 sequences, with over 6% occurring only once. The sample here was whole blood, taken in connection with sensitization to the hapten diphenylcyclopropenone (DPC). These TCRs come from a woman aged 30 to 39 with alopecia areata. Some clones in this sample may be carry-over from other donors' samples. Both conserved end residues are part of each CDR3. D genes are given only for firm matches. Size is omitted from some rows. Given values are once, few, many or a class for expanded clones.

.	TRBJ2-7	TRBV6-1	.	TGTGCCAGCAGTGAACAGACAGATAGCTCCTACGAGCAGTACTTC	CASSEQTDSSYEQYF
few	TRBJ1-2	TRBV5-1	.	TGCGCCAGCAGCCCTGACGGCGTTTTAGGTGGCTACACCTTC	CASSPDGVLGGYTF
.	TRBJ2-5	TRBV25-1	.	TGTGCCAGCAGATACCGTGGCGAGACCCAGTACTTC	CASRYRGETQYF
many	TRBJ2-3	TRBV5-4	.	TGTGCCAGCAGCTTGGATGTAACGGCCCCACCAGATACGCAGTATTTT	CASSLDVTAPPDTQYF
.	TRBJ1-1	TRBV20-1	.	TGCAGTGCTAGTTCGGCAGGGGAGAGGCACGGGGACACTGAAGCTTTCTTT	CSASSAGERHGDTEAFF
.	TRBJ1-1	TRBV10-3	TRBD1	TGTGCCATCAGCCCCGGGACAGGGACTGAAGCTTTCTTT	CAISPGTGTEAFF
few	TRBJ1-1	TRBV11-2	TRBD1	TGTGCCAGCAGCTTCGGACAGGGGGTAACTGAAGCTTTCTTT	CASSFGQGVTEAFF
many	TRBJ1-1	TRBV5-1	TRBD1	TGCGCCAGCAGCGGCGGGGGACAGGGGCAGACTGAAGCTTTCTTT	CASSGGGQGQTEAFF
.	TRBJ1-6	TRBV2	.	TGTGCCAGCAGTGGGAGCGGCTCCTATAATTCACCCCTCCACTTT	CASSGSGSYNSPLHF
many	TRBJ2-3	TRBV19	TRBD2	TGTGCCAGTAGGGATCAGGCGGGGGGCCCTCATACGCAGTATTTT	CASRDQAGGPHTQYF
.	TRBJ1-2	TRBV19	.	TGTGCCAGTATCATTTCGACGCGGGGACCTATTAACTATGGCTACACCTTC	CASIISTRGPINYGYTF
many	TRBJ2-7	TRBV3-1	TRBD2	TGTGCCAGCAGCCAAGATACCAGCGGGGCCCCCGAGCAGTACTTC	CASSQDTSGAPEQYF
many	TRBJ2-3	TRBV20-1	.	TGCAGTGCTAACAACGACCCAAGCACAGATACGCAGTATTTT	CSANNDPSTDTQYF
few	TRBJ1-6	TRBV20-1	.	TGCAGTGCCAGAGGGGGTAGGGGATGGGGTCGATCACCCCTCCACTTT	CSARGGRGWGRSPLHF
many	TRBJ1-2	TRBV5-1	.	TGCGCCAGCAGCTTGGACAGACCCAACTATGGCTACACCTTC	CASSLDRPNYGYTF
.	TRBJ2-7	TRBV2	.	TGTGCCAGCAGTGACGACCCCTACGAGCAGTACTTC	CASSDDPYEQYF
few	TRBJ1-2	TRBV21-1	.	TGTGCCAGCACCCCAGGCCGGTGGACCTTC	CASTPGRWTF
few	TRBJ2-2	TRBV9	.	TGTGCCAGCAGCGGGGGCTCGGGACCCGGGGAGCTGTTTTTT	CASSGGSGPGELFF
many	TRBJ2-3	TRBV20-1	.	TGCAGTGCTTCAGCTGGAGGGACATTCACAGATACGCAGTATTTT	CSASAGGTFTDTQYF
many	TRBJ2-3	TRBV30	.	TGTGCCTGGAGTGTCCTAGTTGCAGATACGCAGTATTTT	CAWSVLVADTQYF
many	TRBJ2-7	TRBV12-3/TRBV12-4	TRBD1	TGTGCCAGCAGCCGCGGACAGGGAGACTCCTACGAGCAGTACTTC	CASSRGQGDSYEQYF